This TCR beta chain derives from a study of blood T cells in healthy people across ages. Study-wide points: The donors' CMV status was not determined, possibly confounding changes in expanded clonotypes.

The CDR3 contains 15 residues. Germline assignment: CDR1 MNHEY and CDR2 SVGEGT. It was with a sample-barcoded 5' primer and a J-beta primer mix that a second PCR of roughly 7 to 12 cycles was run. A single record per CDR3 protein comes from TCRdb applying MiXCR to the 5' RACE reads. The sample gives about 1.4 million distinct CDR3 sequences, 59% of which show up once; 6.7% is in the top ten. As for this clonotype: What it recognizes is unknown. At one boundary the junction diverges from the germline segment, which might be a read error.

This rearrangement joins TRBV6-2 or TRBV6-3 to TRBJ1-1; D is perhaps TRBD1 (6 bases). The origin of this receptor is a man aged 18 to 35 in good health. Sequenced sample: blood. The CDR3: CVSSSPSTGNTEAFF. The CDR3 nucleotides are TGTGTCAGCAGTTCCCCATCGACAGGGAACACTGAAGCTTTCTTT.